This T cell receptor beta chain was found in a study of blood T cell repertoires in COVID-19. Study as a whole: T cells, B-cell-depleted T cells, or PBMCs supplied cDNA or gDNA.

Using immunoSEQ multiplex PCR, the repertoire was profiled, and TCRdb retains in-frame clones only, with some absent. Among about 270,000 clones listed, more than 65% were seen once. This TCR was sampled from a woman aged 18-29 years with acute or convalescent COVID-19. The sequenced material came from peripheral blood.

The CDR3 protein is CASSLGGLAGEHEQFF. The CDR3 nucleotides read TGTGCCAGCAGCTTAGGTGGACTAGCGGGAGAGCATGAGCAGTTCTTC. This chain joins TRBV11-3 and TRBJ2-1, with 13 bases that match TRBD2. The CDR3 sequence is 16 residues long. Germline V gene data show CDR1 as SGHNT and CDR2 as YENEEA. V gave up 1 base and J gave up 8 bases; unmatched junction bases: 5.